This T cell receptor beta chain emerged from a study of cytomegalovirus exposure and HLA in healthy donors (dated by TCRdb to 2015 to 2018). Background on the whole study: According to an earlier analysis of 587 of the donors, about 179 million T cells yielded 95 million to 140 million unique TCR beta sequences and about 300 Gb of sequence data. A later genetic analysis took genome-wide SNP genotypes for about 60% of the roughly 670 donors and used that subset as a discovery cohort. A separate validation cohort of roughly 130 different subjects was used in addition to the 666-subject first cohort. A later analysis re-analyzed previously published TCR beta repertoires from roughly 690 donors and added high-resolution HLA genotyping to study TCR occurrence patterns. Across some 400 genotyped donors of the cohort, an average of approximately 220,000 unique TCR beta nucleotide sequences per donor were sequenced, and approximately 19% of those sequences were non-productive. Using immunosequencing, the study profiled T cell repertoires from around 670 subjects and related those repertoires to cytomegalovirus serostatus. High-throughput TCR immunosequencing, statistical association of individual TCRs with disease status, and machine learning were combined to predict cytomegalovirus infection status. Around 320 gigabases of sequencing data and some 85 million unique TCR sequences were included in an early release covering several hundred HLA-typed donors. All discovery cohort repertoires had been generated using a single sequencing platform. Donor age, sex, ethnicity and CMV serostatus were compiled together with the repertoire data. HLA typing covered class I and class II loci at four-digit resolution. In an earlier analysis of about 590 of the donors, high-throughput TCR beta sequencing was used to judge whether each TCR beta V gene segment behaved as functional or pseudogenic. Of the roughly 430 genotyped donors, approximately 83% fell in the genetic ancestry cluster associated with self-reported Caucasian donors. Roughly five DR-DQ haplotypes were handled as single units for association and clustering because linkage in the cohort was strong. In the later analysis, no new phenotypic data were used to find candidate immune exposures; instead, reliance was placed on TCR beta sequences and their occurrence across donors. The number of typed donors differed by locus: about 620-640 for A, B, C, DRB1 and DQB1; 500 to 550 for DQA1; some 610 for DPA1; and 400 to 480 for DPB1. The aim of the study was to test whether cataloging public T cell receptors could identify signatures of past pathogen exposure. Summary of the overall study and its limitations: A further reported finding was that TCR beta sequences accurately predicted the HLA-A and HLA-B alleles for most subjects in the first cohort. Compared with equally common non-associated chains, HLA-associated TCR beta chains in a later analysis were more clonally expanded and had lower generation probabilities. Linkage disequilibrium might explain the correlated functional status among segregating V segments, but an unknown experimental factor could not be ruled out. In a later analysis, TCR association rates were found to vary across HLA loci, with the most associated TCRs seen for DRB1 alleles and the fewest for HLA-C alleles. Roughly uniform sequencing depth across donors was assumed in presence/absence analyses, although this assumption may not hold. A few of the identified cytomegalovirus-associated TCR beta chains were confirmed in vitro to be specific for cytomegalovirus antigens. This cohort had only TCR beta chains sequenced, and the lack of alpha or paired-chain data limited which features could be detected. A later genetic analysis reported fewer N-insertions in productive TCRs among donors in an Asian-associated ancestry cluster than the roughly 700-donor mean. Across donors, most TCR sequences were observed very rarely, whereas some public TCRs were present in many individuals. The classifier was reported to diagnose cytomegalovirus status with high specificity and sensitivity in both the original and validation cohorts. HLA typing was unavailable for some donors at each locus, so association tests used only the typed subset. Because counts were too low, roughly 16 rarely observed V segments, including chromosome 9 orphons, were excluded from the earlier analysis of 587 of the donors. When HLA alleles, especially DR and DQ, strongly co-occurred, attributing TCR associations to individual alleles was difficult. According to a later analysis, most CMV-associated TCR beta chains appeared to be HLA-restricted, and the HLA associations seemed to be driven largely by CMV exposure. A later genetic analysis associated a missense DCLRE1C variant with V-gene and J-gene trimming of TCR beta chains, and an independent cohort replicated the association. CMV serostatus was the only immune exposure information available for the cohort. In a later analysis, several top co-occurrence clusters were reported to appear linked to parvovirus B19, influenza, CMV and Epstein-Barr virus. In the study, about 150 TCR beta chains were listed as associated with cytomegalovirus. Broadly in line with IMGT annotations, most TCR beta V segments showed up in productive rearrangements about 87% or about 30% of the time in an earlier analysis of a few hundred of the donors. A later analysis associated about 18,000 TCR beta sequences with specific HLA alleles at a false discovery rate of 0.05. The authors suggested that the approach could potentially be generalized to other disease states and immunological phenotypes. A cluster of highly shared sequence variants was judged likely to represent a technical artifact of the sequencing pipeline.

Comments on this clone: This receptor's antigen is unknown. No clone much larger than this one lies a single base away; base qualities are absent.

The protocol used for the library was the immunoSEQ multiplex PCR assay. For the multiplex PCR, a mixture combining 60 forward primers for TCR Vbeta segments and 13 reverse primers for TCR Jbeta segments was used. The CDR3 region of rearranged TCR beta genes was amplified from genomic DNA by a multiplex PCR assay. On the Illumina HiSeq System, the amplified TCR beta libraries were sequenced as 87-base-pair reads. The paper's data handling went like this. A later analysis tallied around 80 million unique TCR beta chains across the 666 repertoires, and some 10 million of those chains were shared by two or more donors. A nearest-neighbor algorithm error-corrected the raw reads and collapsed the reads into unique sequences, merging closely related sequences to remove PCR and sequencing errors. V, D and J gene segments were assigned by aligning CDR3 sequences to IMGT reference sequences. Each retained sequence needed at least a six-nucleotide match to both a V gene segment and a J gene segment. A rearrangement counted as productive if the CDR3 had no stop codons and remained in frame with V and J, and every other rearrangement counted as non-productive. Following IMGT convention, CDR3 was defined as the stretch from the second conserved V-encoded cysteine up to the conserved J-encoded phenylalanine. The earlier analysis of some 540 of the donors excluded any sequence lacking an unambiguous match to a single V gene segment. In an earlier analysis of approximately 590 of the donors, V segments were called functional above 56.7% productive rearrangements and were called segregating when the between-donor standard deviation exceeded 5%. To diagnose cytomegalovirus status from the catalog of TCR beta chain sequences, a statistical classification framework was built. In a later analysis, TCR nucleotide sequences were compared against IMGT/GENE-DB human TR gene sequences so that V and J genes could be assigned. The TCRdist pipeline was used in a later analysis to assign CDR3 sequences and most-parsimonious VDJ recombination scenarios. In a later analysis, each TCR beta chain was defined by its CDR3 amino acid sequence together with its V-gene family, and reads lacking a unique V-gene family were excluded. A later analysis removed several hundred highly shared, low-generation-probability nucleotide sequences to deal with suspected cross-contamination and a sequencing artifact. For each public chain, a later analysis derived a clonal expansion index from normalized ranks of inferred template counts within each repertoire. In a later analysis, generation probabilities were computed using a VDJ recombination model fitted to out-of-frame rearrangements, and the results were checked against IGoR. Hypergeometric tests were used in a later analysis to score TCR-TCR, TCR-HLA and TCR-CMV co-occurrence, with a repertoire-size bias correction applied to the TCR pairs. A later analysis estimated false discovery rates by permuting HLA or CMV assignments 20 times. In a later analysis, co-occurring TCRs were grouped using DBSCAN, and TCRdist sequence similarity was added for clustering within HLA-allele-positive subsets. Repertoires with fewer than 30,000 or more than 120,000 public chains were left out of co-occurrence clustering, as were a handful of repertoires with anomalous nucleotide sharing. TCRdb's version of the immuneACCESS table is confined to in-frame rearrangements and falls short of the full clone set. An unresolved V gene accounts for under half of the shortfall where checked; the remainder is of unknown origin. That table is the source of V, J and clone size, and D and trimming were worked out from the DNA. This sample comprises roughly 140,000 clones, 80% to 90% of them detected only once. The ten top clones hold roughly 2.5% of the sample.

In total, 500 to 700 healthy bone marrow donors made up the cohort. All cohort members were sampled while nominally healthy, although unrecorded immune exposures were likely present. The donor tested CMV seronegative and was one of the 352 seronegative cohort members. Every donor gave a peripheral blood sample, and the peripheral blood mononuclear cells from that sample were used for TCR beta sequencing. The Qiagen DNeasy Blood Extraction Kit was used to extract genomic DNA from the blood cell samples. The TCR comes from a boy between 2 and 10 years old in good health and CMV-seronegative. Material: PBMCs.

The base sequence is TGTGCCAGCAGTCCCTTTAGTAGCGGGGGCCTATACGAGCAGTACTTC. Its protein is CASSPFSSGGLYEQYF. Here the chain combines TRBV27 and TRBJ2-7; 9 central bases correspond to TRBD2. At the junction V is shortened by 5 bases and J by 4 bases; bases outside the gene matches: 12. CDR1 and CDR2, per the germline V gene (reference sequence), are MNHEY and SMNVEV. The CDR3 sequence holds 16 residues, the cysteine and phenylalanine included. CDR3 DNA only is kept here, 48 bases in frame from base 1.